This record covers a single T cell receptor beta chain. The data were taken from a study of T-cell reconstitution after alpha-beta-depleted transplantation in children. This CDR3 has 15 amino acids. J lost 4 bases, V lost 5 bases, and 7 bases had no gene match. Germline assignment: CDR1 DFQATT and CDR2 SNEGSKA (reference sequence). During its preparation, the TCRbeta library received unique molecular identifiers. TCRdb reprocessed the PCR reads via MiXCR and lists one record per CDR3 protein. The sample contains approximately 500,000 distinct CDR3 sequences, roughly a tenth of which appear only once. The sequence was collected from a child younger than 10 with inherited bone marrow failure, due to receive a stem cell transplant. Sequenced here: PBMCs, sampled before TCRalphabeta/CD19-depleted stem cell transplant. The chain links TRBV20-1 to TRBJ2-2; 10 bases fit TRBD2. The CDR3 is CSAGLAGAITGELFF. The CDR3 DNA sequence: TGCAGTGCTGGTCTAGCGGGAGCGATCACCGGGGAGCTGTTTTTT.